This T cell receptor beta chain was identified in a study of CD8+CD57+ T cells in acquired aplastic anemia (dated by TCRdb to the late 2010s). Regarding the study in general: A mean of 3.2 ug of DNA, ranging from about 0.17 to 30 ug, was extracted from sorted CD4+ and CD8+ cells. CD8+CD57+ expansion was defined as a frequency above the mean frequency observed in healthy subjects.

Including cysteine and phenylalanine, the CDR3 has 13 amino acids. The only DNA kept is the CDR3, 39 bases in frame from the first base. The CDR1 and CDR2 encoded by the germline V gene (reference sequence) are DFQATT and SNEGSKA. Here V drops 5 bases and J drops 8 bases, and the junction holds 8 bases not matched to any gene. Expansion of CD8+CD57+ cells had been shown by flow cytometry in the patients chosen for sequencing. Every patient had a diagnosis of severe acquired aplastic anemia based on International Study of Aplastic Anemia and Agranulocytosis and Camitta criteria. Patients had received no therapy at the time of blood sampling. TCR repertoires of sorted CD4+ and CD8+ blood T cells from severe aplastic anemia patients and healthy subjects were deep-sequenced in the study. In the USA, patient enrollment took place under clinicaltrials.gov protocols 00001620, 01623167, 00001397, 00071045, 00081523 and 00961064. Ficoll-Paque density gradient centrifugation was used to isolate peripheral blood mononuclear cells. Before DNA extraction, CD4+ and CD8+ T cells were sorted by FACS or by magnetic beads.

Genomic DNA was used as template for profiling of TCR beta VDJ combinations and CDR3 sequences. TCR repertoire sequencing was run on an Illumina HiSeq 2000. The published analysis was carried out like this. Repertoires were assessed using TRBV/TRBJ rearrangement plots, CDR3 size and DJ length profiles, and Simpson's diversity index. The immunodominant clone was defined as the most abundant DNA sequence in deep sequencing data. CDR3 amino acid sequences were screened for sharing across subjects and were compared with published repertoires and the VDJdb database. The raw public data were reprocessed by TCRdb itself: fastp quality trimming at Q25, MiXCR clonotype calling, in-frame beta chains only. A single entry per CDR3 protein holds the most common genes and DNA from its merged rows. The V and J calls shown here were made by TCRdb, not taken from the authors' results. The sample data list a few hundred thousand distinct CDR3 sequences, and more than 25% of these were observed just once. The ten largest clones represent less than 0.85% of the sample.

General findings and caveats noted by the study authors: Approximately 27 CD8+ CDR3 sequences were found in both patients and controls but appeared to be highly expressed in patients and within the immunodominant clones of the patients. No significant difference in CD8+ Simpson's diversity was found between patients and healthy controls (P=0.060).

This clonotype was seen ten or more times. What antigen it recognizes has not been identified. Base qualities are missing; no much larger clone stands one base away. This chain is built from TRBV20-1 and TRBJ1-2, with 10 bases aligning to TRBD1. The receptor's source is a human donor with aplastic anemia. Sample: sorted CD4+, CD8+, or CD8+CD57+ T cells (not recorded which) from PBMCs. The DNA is TGCAGTGCTTACGAGGGACAGGGGCGAGGCTACACCTTC. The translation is CSAYEGQGRGYTF.